This T cell receptor beta chain was recorded in a study of long-term antiretroviral therapy in people with HIV (dated by TCRdb to between 2021 and 2024). Background on the whole study: The earliest samples were collected roughly a decade before the 2015 WHO recommendation for immediate ART, at a time when ART was usually postponed until CD4 counts fell. Among the 30 to 35 participants with HIV, over nine were female. The cohort contributed roughly 190 cryopreserved PBMC samples from 30 adults with confirmed HIV infection, collected serially over a mean of around 6 years (range 1-12). Whether ART initiation and durable HIV suppression were associated with changes in peripheral blood TRB repertoire composition and diversity was tested in a retrospective serial study. No cross-contamination during QIAcube processing was shown when test extractions of a monoclonal T-cell line were performed alongside 33 polyclonal samples. The investigation overall reported the following: Narrower CDR3 length ranges were observed in HIV repertoires than in controls, and an antigen-experienced repertoire with only a slight naive shift after ART was suggested by the network structure. Owing to limited PBMC availability, only the TCR beta chain was sequenced, without alpha chain pairing. Expanded TRB clones identified before ART initiation dominated the repertoire at all time points, although this dominance fluctuated and declined in many PLHIV after ART. A significant increase in TRB diversity was found to be associated with ART initiation, although TRB diversity was observed to remain significantly below that of transplant donor controls even after long-term ART. Because cell numbers in pre-ART samples were limited, unsorted PBMC were profiled instead of sorted CD4+ and CD8+ T cells. Inferences about post-ART repertoire changes are limited because no data were available on ART adherence, viral resistance or therapy changes. The samples span the years 2004 to 2017, and the ART regimens used at that time may not be as effective as current regimens.

The germline V gene yields SGHAT for CDR1 and FQNNGV for CDR2. The CDR3, from cysteine to phenylalanine, totals 17 residues. Only CDR3 DNA remains: 51 bases, in frame from the first base. V is trimmed back by 5 bases and J by 4 bases, and the junction contains 8 bases that no gene match accounts for. The immunoSEQ hsTCRB v3.0 assay was used at survey level resolution to sequence the TRB variable region. A depth of about 35,000-50,000 T-cell genomes per sample was targeted for TRB sequencing. TRB libraries were pooled and sequenced on an Illumina MiSeq using a v3 150-cycle kit. The source study handled its data this way. Repertoire analysis ran in R within a reproducible Nextflow workflow covering QC, data transformation and analysis. Custom analyses were implemented in LymphoSeq2, an R package for AIRR-Seq data exploration. Several samples that produced fewer than 5000 total TRB sequences were removed, so approximately 190 HIV repertoires were analyzed. Among the roughly 200 retained HIV repertoires, approximately 57 were collected before ART initiation and about 130 were collected after ART initiation. Repertoires were downsampled to 5000 TRB nucleotide sequences, and summary statistics were averaged over 100 downsampling iterations. TRB sequences were retained for analysis only if CDR3 regions of at least seven amino acids were present. Diversity was assessed using a clonality score derived from Shannon entropy and using the Gini coefficient. In the repertoire networks, any two of the top 5000 CDR3 amino acid sequences were linked whenever the two sequences differed by an edit distance of one. For TRB CDR3 amino acid sequences, GLIPH2 was used to predict antigen specificity groups and MHC restriction. To flag known CMV, EBV, HIV or tissue antigen associations, CDR3 amino acid sequences were matched against VDJdb and McPAS-TCR. Pre-ART, post-ART and control groups were compared with Wilcoxon signed-rank tests and Holm-Bonferroni correction. TCRdb limited this immuneACCESS table to in-frame rearrangements with V and J called. A share of clones is missing; checked studies link under half to unresolved V genes, and the rest is unexplained. V and J calls and clone size come straight from that table; D and trimming were deduced from the DNA. Here the sample has 13,000 to 15,000 clones; over 80% occur a single time. Roughly 15% of the sample belongs to the ten largest clones.

Remarks on this clone: No antigen is known for it. No per-base quality is available; no much larger clone lies one base away.

Inclusion was restricted to participants for whom at least one PBMC sample before ART initiation and at least two post-ART samples were available. Every participant with HIV received treatment in the United States of America. Before DNA extraction, cryopreserved samples of about 0.95-11 million PBMC were thawed and then washed. At the time of the earliest PBMC sample for each participant with HIV, ages ranged from roughly 23 to 55 years. PBMC samples from each participant spanned 1-4 timepoints before ART initiation and 2-8 timepoints after ART initiation, with a median of 7 samples. Serial HIV viral load, CD4+ T-cell count, ART history and demographic data were obtained for every participant. Using a Qiagen kit on a QIAcube, genomic DNA was extracted from unsorted PBMC, with samples processed in batches of 12.

This material consisted of unsorted PBMCs, taken 1.8 years before starting antiretroviral therapy. In this chain, TRBV11-2 is recombined with TRBJ2-2; 12 nucleotides in the junction match TRBD2. The clonotype originates from a woman between 35 and 50 years old with HIV. The nucleotide sequence is given as TGTGCCAGCAGCCCGCGACTAGCGGGAGAAGGCACCGGGGAGCTGTTTTTT. Its protein reads: CASSPRLAGEGTGELFF.